Listed below are T cell receptor beta chains from one sample, sequenced in a study of cytotoxic CD8 clonotypes in ibrutinib-treated CLL. Using immunoSEQ multiplex PCR, the repertoire was profiled, and TCRdb retains in-frame clones only, with some absent. The sample yields about 140,000 clones, around 77% seen once. Sequenced material: PBMCs, taken after 12 months of ibrutinib treatment. These receptors all come from a human donor with chronic lymphocytic leukemia. Each CDR3 is given with its conserved first and last residue. A D gene is named only where the DNA matches it firmly. The size entry is marked missing in some rows and otherwise reads once, few, many or a size class.

d_call,v_call,j_call,clone_size,cdr3_nt,cdr3_aa
TRBD2,TRBV12-5,TRBJ2-1,-,TGTGCTAGTGGTTTGTCCGCGTTGACGAGCGGGGGCCCCTACAATGAGCAGTTCTTC,CASGLSALTSGGPYNEQFF
TRBD1,TRBV7-9,TRBJ1-2,few,TGTGCCAGCAGCTCAGGGACAGGGTCAGCCTATGGCTACACCTTC,CASSSGTGSAYGYTF
-,TRBV5-6,TRBJ1-1,-,TGTGCCAGCAGCTTACTGAAACGGGACACCTATGAAGCTTTCTTT,CASSLLKRDTYEAFF
-,TRBV29-1,TRBJ2-1,once,TGCAGCGTTGAGGCACAGAACAATGAGCAGTTCTTC,CSVEAQNNEQFF
TRBD2,TRBV5-4,TRBJ2-3,-,TGTGCCAGCAGCTTTAGCGGGAATGAAGACACAGATACGCAGTATTTT,CASSFSGNEDTDTQYF
-,TRBV18,TRBJ1-6,-,TGTGCCAGCTCACCCTACTTGGCGAGGGGGGATAATTCACCCCTCCACTTT,CASSPYLARGDNSPLHF
TRBD1,TRBV27,TRBJ2-1,few,TGTGCCAGCAGTTTACAAGGGACCGTGGGGACAGGGGTTTACAATGAGCAGTTCTTC,CASSLQGTVGTGVYNEQFF
-,TRBV19,TRBJ2-7,few,TGTGCCAGTAATTCCGGGGGTTACGAGCAGTACTTC,CASNSGGYEQYF
-,TRBV6-4,TRBJ1-5,-,TGTGCCAGCAGTGAGAATCCCAATCAGCCCCAGCATTTT,CASSENPNQPQHF
-,TRBV10-3,TRBJ2-3,-,TGTGCCCAAAAAGGGGGAGGGCCTACAGATACGCAGTATTTT,CAQKGGGPTDTQYF
-,TRBV28,TRBJ2-7,once,TGTGCCAGCAGGCGGACTGGTGAGCAGTACTTC,CASRRTGEQYF
-,TRBV11-3,TRBJ2-7,-,TGTGCCAGCAGCTTAGAGGCTTGGGGGCGGATAGCGTCCTACGAGCAGTACTTC,CASSLEAWGRIASYEQYF
TRBD1,TRBV18,TRBJ1-6,-,TGTGCCAGCTCACCTGATCGGGACAGGGTCCACTTT,CASSPDRDRVHF
-,TRBV27,TRBJ2-3,-,TGTGCCAGCAGTTACGCAGGGAGAGGAGGCACAGATACGCAGTATTTT,CASSYAGRGGTDTQYF
TRBD2,TRBV28,TRBJ2-1,-,TGTGCCAGCACCGCCGGCGGGAGTTCCTACAATGAGCAGTTCTTC,CASTAGGSSYNEQFF
-,TRBV4-2,TRBJ2-7,once,TGTGCCAGCAGCCGAGAAACCGGAACCTACGAGCAGTACTTC,CASSRETGTYEQYF
TRBD1,TRBV10-3,TRBJ1-4,-,TGTGCCACACAGGGGGAGACAGGGTACGCCAATGAAAAACTGTTTTTT,CATQGETGYANEKLFF
TRBD1,TRBV6-1,TRBJ1-5,once,TGTGCCAGCAGACCGGGACAGTACAATCAGCCCCAGCATTTT,CASRPGQYNQPQHF
-,TRBV6-1,TRBJ1-5,-,TGTGCCAGCAGGGGGGCAAGTCAGCCCCAGCATTTT,CASRGASQPQHF
-,TRBV27,TRBJ1-1,-,TGTGCCAGCAGTTTGGACAGAGACACTGAAGCTTTCTTT,CASSLDRDTEAFF
-,TRBV2,TRBJ2-3,-,TGTGCCAGCAGTGTAGACCTTGGTACGCAGTATTTT,CASSVDLGTQYF
-,TRBV6-6,TRBJ1-2,-,TGTGCCAGCAGACCCGAAATGGGACGGACAGACTATGGCTACACCTTC,CASRPEMGRTDYGYTF
-,TRBV7-8,TRBJ1-2,-,TGTGCCAGCGGCATACAGGGCCTCTTCTATGGCTACACCTTC,CASGIQGLFYGYTF
-,TRBV19,TRBJ2-5,once,TGTGCCAGTAGTCTGGGGTCTAGCTTCCAAGAGACCCAGTACTTC,CASSLGSSFQETQYF
-,TRBV28,TRBJ2-5,-,TGTGCCAGCAGGGCAGGGGTGGTAGAGACCCAGTACTTC,CASRAGVVETQYF
-,TRBV5-1,TRBJ1-1,-,TGCGCCAGCAGCTCCGACCCTGCCGCGAACACTGAAGCTTTCTTT,CASSSDPAANTEAFF
-,TRBV2,TRBJ2-1,-,TGTGCCACCTCAGGGAAGACAGATAATAACAATGAGCAGTTCTTC,CATSGKTDNNNEQFF
-,TRBV14,TRBJ2-1,few,TGTGCCAGCAGCCAAGATACAGGTTTGTGGTGGAATGAGCAGTTCTTC,CASSQDTGLWWNEQFF
TRBD2,TRBV4-2,TRBJ2-7,-,TGTGCCAGCAGCCACGGGACTAGCGGAAGCTCCTACGAGCAGTACTTC,CASSHGTSGSSYEQYF
-,TRBV5-1,TRBJ2-3,-,TGCGCCAGCAGTTCTTCCCCGACAGATACGCAGTATTTT,CASSSSPTDTQYF
-,TRBV19,TRBJ1-5,-,TGTGCCAGTAGTATAGGAGGAAGCCTGGGAAGCAATCAGCCCCAGCATTTT,CASSIGGSLGSNQPQHF
TRBD1,TRBV30,TRBJ2-7,-,TGTGCCTGGCACCCGGGACAGGGATCGTACGAGCAGTACTTC,CAWHPGQGSYEQYF
TRBD1,TRBV2,TRBJ2-7,-,TGTGCCAGCAGTGAAAACCCGGGACAGCCCTACGAGCAGTACTTC,CASSENPGQPYEQYF
TRBD1,TRBV29-1,TRBJ1-2,-,TGCAGCGTTGAGGGACAGGGCAACTATGGCTACACCTTC,CSVEGQGNYGYTF
-,TRBV6-5,TRBJ1-2,-,TGTGCCAGCAGGGGGGGCATTCCCTATGGCTACACCTTC,CASRGGIPYGYTF
-,TRBV7-9,TRBJ2-3,-,TGTGCCAGCAGCACAGGATGGACGGGGGATACGCAGTATTTT,CASSTGWTGDTQYF
TRBD2,TRBV9,TRBJ2-1,-,TGTGCCAGCGGGAGGGCCCCCGCAACGGAGCAGTTCTTC,CASGRAPATEQFF
TRBD1,TRBV4-3,TRBJ2-2,once,TGCGCCAGCAGCCCCCCACCGAGAGGGGGCGGCACCGGGGAGCTGTTTTTT,CASSPPPRGGGTGELFF
-,TRBV7-9,TRBJ1-2,-,TGTGCCAGCAGCTTAGCGGGACTGAACTATGGCTACACCTTC,CASSLAGLNYGYTF
TRBD1,TRBV28,TRBJ1-6,-,TGTGCCAGCAGTTTAACAGGGGACCCCTATAATTCACCCCTCCACTTT,CASSLTGDPYNSPLHF